Below are 5 T cell receptor beta chains sequenced from a single sample in a study of T cells in Graves' hyperthyroidism and ophthalmopathy (dated by TCRdb to about 2019). Library prep was done by multiplex PCR. The sequencing machine was an Illumina HiSeq 2000. The TCR beta CDR3 regions were amplified from RNA transcripts. For the first round of RT-PCR on the TCR CDR3, the HTBI primer set was used together with the Qiagen OneStep RT-PCR kit. TCRdb reran the public reads through fastp at Q25 and MiXCR, keeping productive beta chains. Identical CDR3 proteins give one entry, which carries the most common genes and DNA. A total of around 400,000 distinct CDR3 sequences appear in this sample, 12% to 15% of them only once. The ten largest make up about 21% of the sample. The sequencing input was blood. Receptor source: a woman aged 55-75 years with Graves' ophthalmopathy.

Ten or more counts support this clonotype. The rearrangement joins TRBV30 to TRBJ2-1; D is undetermined. CDR1 GTSNPN and CDR2 SVGIG come from the germline V gene (reference sequence). The CDR3 spans 16 residues. With 3 bases removed from V and 0 bases from J, the gap between germline ends came to 15 bases. In nucleotides, the CDR3 is TGTGCCTGGAGATCCGCTCGGATCAGCTCCTACAATGAGCAGTTCTTC. As protein: CAWRSARISSYNEQFF.

As for this clonotype: Given a much more abundant clone one base away, this may be a read error. The chain uses TRBV29-1 and TRBJ2-7; D perhaps matches TRBD2 (7 bases). The germline V and J ends were trimmed by 7 bases and 7 bases, with 20 bases remaining between them. Germline V lookup: CDR1 SQVTM, CDR2 ANQGSEA. CDR3 size: 13 residues. CDR3 sequence: CSAEGRRGGEQYF. CDR3 sequence (DNA): TGCAGCGCCGAAGGACGGAGGGGGGGTGAGCAGTACTTC.

The chain is built from TRBV7-9 and TRBJ2-3; TRBD1 might be the D (5 bases). CDR3 length: 13 amino acids. Germline CDR1 and CDR2: SEHNR and FQNEAQ (reference sequence). V lost 3 bases and J 2 bases, leaving 6 bases between the germline ends. This CDR3 is CASSFGHTDTQYF. The CDR3 coding sequence is TGTGCCAGCAGCTTCGGACACACAGATACGCAGTATTTT.

In its sample, this clonotype was seen many times. This rearrangement joins TRBV6-1 to TRBJ1-4; 8 positions match TRBD1. The CDR3 spans 15 residues. Unmatched junction bases numbered 10, after V lost 8 bases and J lost 5 bases. Germline V gives CDR1 MNHNS, CDR2 SASEGT. The CDR3 here is CASGEWGQENEKLFF. CDR3 coding DNA: TGTGCCAGCGGAGAATGGGGACAGGAGAATGAAAAACTGTTTTTT.

This clonotype has at least ten counts. This chain uses TRBV7-8 with TRBJ2-1, with D possibly being TRBD2 (5 bases). This CDR3 spans 15 amino acids. V lost 0 bases, J lost 2 bases, and 8 bases lay in between. CDR1 is SGHVS and CDR2 is FQNEAQ in the germline V gene. CDR3 DNA: TGTGCCAGCAGCTTAGCCTTCGGGGCCTACAATGAGCAGTTCTTC. Translating it yields CASSLAFGAYNEQFF.